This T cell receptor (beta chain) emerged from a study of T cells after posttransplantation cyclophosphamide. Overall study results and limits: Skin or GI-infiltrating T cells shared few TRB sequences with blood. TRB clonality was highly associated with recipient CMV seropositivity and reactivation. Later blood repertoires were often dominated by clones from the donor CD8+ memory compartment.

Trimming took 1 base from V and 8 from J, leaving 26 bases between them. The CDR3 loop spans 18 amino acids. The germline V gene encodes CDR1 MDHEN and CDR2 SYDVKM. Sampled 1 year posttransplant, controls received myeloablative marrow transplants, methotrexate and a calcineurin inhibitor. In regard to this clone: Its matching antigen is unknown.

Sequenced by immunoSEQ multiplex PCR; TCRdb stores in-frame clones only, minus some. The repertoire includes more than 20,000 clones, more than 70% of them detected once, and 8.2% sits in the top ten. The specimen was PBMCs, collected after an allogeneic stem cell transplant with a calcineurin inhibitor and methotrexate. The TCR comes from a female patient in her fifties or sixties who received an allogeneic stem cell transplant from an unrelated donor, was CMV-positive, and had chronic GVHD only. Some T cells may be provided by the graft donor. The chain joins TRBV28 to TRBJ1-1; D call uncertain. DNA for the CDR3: TGTGCCAGCAGTTTATATAACGCCTATTCCGCGATTCGCGGGGAAGCTTTCTTT. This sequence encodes CASSLYNAYSAIRGEAFF.